A selection of T cell receptor beta chains follows, all from one sample in a study of blood T cell repertoires in COVID-19. Sequenced by immunoSEQ multiplex PCR; TCRdb stores in-frame clones only, minus some. Among 93,000 or so clones listed, about 88% were seen once. The sequenced sample consisted of peripheral blood. The receptor set was obtained from a human donor in a cohort sampled during active COVID-19. Each CDR3 is given with its conserved first and last residue. A D gene is named only where the DNA matches it firmly. Size tells how often a clone was seen (once, few, many) or the class of an expanded clone, and some rows leave it out.

TRBV7-7,-,TRBJ2-2,-,CASSLAPGTGELFF,TGTGCTAGCAGCTTAGCGCCGGGTACCGGGGAGCTGTTTTTT
TRBV6-2/TRBV6-3,-,TRBJ2-1,TRBD2,CASSYKSSGGVSYNEQFF,TGTGCCAGCAGTTATAAGTCTAGCGGGGGGGTCTCCTACAATGAGCAGTTCTTC
TRBV28,-,TRBJ1-5,TRBD1,CASSRTGATNQPQHF,TGTGCCAGCAGCCGGACAGGGGCGACCAATCAGCCCCAGCATTTT
TRBV13,once,TRBJ2-5,-,CASSLFRVPETQYF,TGTGCCAGCAGCCTCTTTCGGGTCCCAGAGACCCAGTACTTC
TRBV6-5,-,TRBJ2-2,-,CASSRGAGTGELFF,TGTGCCAGCAGTCGGGGGGCCGGGACCGGGGAGCTGTTTTTT
TRBV5-6,-,TRBJ2-7,-,CASSLYTGSSYEQYF,TGTGCCAGCAGCTTGTACACGGGATCTTCCTACGAGCAGTACTTC
TRBV15,-,TRBJ1-3,-,CATSRDRNTIYF,TGTGCCACCAGCAGAGATAGAAACACCATATATTTT
TRBV24-1,-,TRBJ1-1,-,CATSDFEGTEAFF,TGTGCCACCAGTGATTTCGAGGGCACTGAAGCTTTCTTT
TRBV9,-,TRBJ2-7,TRBD2,CASSGSGSSSYEQYF,TGTGCCAGCAGCGGTAGCGGGAGTTCGTCCTACGAGCAGTACTTC
TRBV18,-,TRBJ2-5,-,CASSRLETQGSQETQYF,TGTGCCAGCTCACGACTTGAAACTCAGGGGTCACAAGAGACCCAGTACTTC
TRBV29-1,-,TRBJ2-3,-,CSVELAESDTQYF,TGCAGCGTTGAGTTAGCGGAGTCCGATACGCAGTATTTT
TRBV19,-,TRBJ1-1,-,CASSIIFGGGKAFF,TGTGCCAGTAGTATCATTTTTGGGGGGGGGAAAGCTTTCTTT
TRBV5-4,-,TRBJ2-7,-,CASSPYGGLNEQYF,TGTGCCAGCAGCCCCTACGGGGGGCTTAACGAGCAGTACTTC
TRBV28,-,TRBJ1-2,-,CASSLVAGDYGYTF,TGTGCCAGCAGTTTAGTCGCAGGGGACTATGGCTACACCTTC
TRBV19,-,TRBJ2-7,TRBD1,CASSSPGTGGYEQYF,TGTGCCAGTAGTAGTCCCGGGACAGGGGGGTACGAGCAGTACTTC
TRBV11-2,-,TRBJ2-7,-,CASSLGQDEPYEQYF,TGTGCCAGCAGCTTAGGACAGGACGAACCCTACGAGCAGTACTTC
TRBV4-1,-,TRBJ2-2,-,CASSQDRGAGDPGELFF,TGCGCCAGCAGCCAAGATCGAGGGGCAGGGGACCCCGGGGAGCTGTTTTTT
TRBV7-8,-,TRBJ2-3,-,CASSLEVAGSFADTQYF,TGTGCCAGCAGCTTAGAAGTAGCCGGATCCTTCGCAGATACGCAGTATTTT
TRBV6-4,-,TRBJ2-2,-,CASSDSETGELFF,TGTGCCAGCAGTGACTCGGAGACCGGGGAGCTGTTTTTT
TRBV5-1,-,TRBJ2-5,TRBD2,CASSPGLAIYQETQYF,TGCGCCAGCAGCCCAGGACTAGCGATTTACCAAGAGACCCAGTACTTC
TRBV21-1,-,TRBJ2-7,-,CASSNGGARGGKDERPIHEQYF,TGTGCCAGCAGCAATGGCGGGGCAAGAGGCGGAAAAGACGAAAGGCCAATACACGAGCAGTACTTC
TRBV18,once,TRBJ2-1,-,CASSPPGGVVENEQFF,TGTGCCAGCTCACCCCCTGGGGGCGTTGTGGAGAATGAGCAGTTCTTC
TRBV4-1,-,TRBJ2-1,-,CASSQVPLNEQFF,TGCGCCAGCAGCCAAGTTCCCCTTAATGAGCAGTTCTTC
TRBV7-3,-,TRBJ1-1,-,CASSPGPGDNTEAFF,TGTGCCAGCAGCCCAGGACCGGGAGACAACACTGAAGCTTTCTTT
TRBV29-1,-,TRBJ1-1,-,CSVVRGGGTEAFF,TGCAGCGTGGTTAGGGGAGGGGGCACTGAAGCTTTCTTT
TRBV6-5,few,TRBJ1-1,TRBD1,CASEGLGQGVTEAFF,TGTGCCAGCGAGGGGTTGGGGCAGGGGGTCACTGAAGCTTTCTTT
TRBV2,-,TRBJ2-7,-,CASSPEGSYEQYF,TGTGCCAGCAGCCCAGAGGGATCCTACGAGCAGTACTTC
TRBV27,-,TRBJ1-6,TRBD1,CASRGRTGSSYNSPLHF,TGTGCCAGCAGAGGAAGGACAGGGAGCTCCTATAATTCACCCCTCCACTTT
TRBV14,-,TRBJ2-2,-,CASSRTSGVELFF,TGTGCCAGCAGTCGGACCAGCGGAGTGGAGCTGTTTTTT
TRBV7-3,-,TRBJ2-2,-,CASSGGGFNTGELFF,TGTGCCAGCTCCGGAGGGGGCTTCAACACCGGGGAGCTGTTTTTT
TRBV3-1/TRBV3-2,-,TRBJ2-1,-,CASSQVSGMNNEQFF,TGTGCCAGCAGCCAAGTTTCGGGGATGAACAATGAGCAGTTCTTC
TRBV2,-,TRBJ2-3,-,CASSRGPVLTDTQYF,TGTGCCAGCAGCCGCGGCCCGGTCCTAACAGATACGCAGTATTTT
TRBV7-8,-,TRBJ1-1,-,CASSPNRRNTEAFF,TGTGCCAGCAGCCCAAACAGGAGGAACACTGAAGCTTTCTTT
TRBV6-5,-,TRBJ2-1,TRBD2,CASRTVSGRVDEQFF,TGTGCCAGCAGGACCGTTAGCGGGAGGGTAGATGAGCAGTTCTTC
TRBV11-1,-,TRBJ1-2,TRBD1,CASSSGQGNYGYTF,TGTGCCAGCAGCTCGGGACAGGGGAACTATGGCTACACCTTC
TRBV11-2,-,TRBJ2-5,TRBD2,CASSLGASGSVVGETQYF,TGTGCCAGCAGCCTAGGGGCTAGCGGGAGTGTGGTAGGAGAGACCCAGTACTTC
TRBV28,once,TRBJ2-1,TRBD2,CATSSDQGLAGESSLYNEQFF,TGTGCCACCAGTTCAGACCAGGGACTAGCGGGAGAGAGTTCCCTCTACAATGAGCAGTTCTTC
TRBV21-1,-,TRBJ2-5,-,CASSKEEQGIQETQYF,TGTGCCAGCAGCAAAGAGGAACAGGGAATACAAGAGACCCAGTACTTC
TRBV5-6,-,TRBJ2-1,-,CASRPPKHPGQFF,TGTGCCAGCAGACCGCCAAAACACCCTGGGCAGTTCTTC
TRBV3-1/TRBV3-2,-,TRBJ1-3,-,CASSRREAGNTIYF,TGTGCCAGCAGCCGCCGGGAGGCGGGTAACACCATATATTTT
TRBV28,-,TRBJ1-1,-,CASSFYPEAFF,TGTGCCAGCAGCTTCTACCCTGAAGCTTTCTTT
TRBV7-9,-,TRBJ1-5,TRBD1,CASSLGRGLQPQHF,TGTGCCAGCAGCTTGGGTAGGGGGCTTCAGCCCCAGCATTTT
TRBV30,-,TRBJ2-1,TRBD2,CAWSRRLAGAYNEQFF,TGTGCCTGGAGCAGAAGACTAGCGGGGGCCTACAATGAGCAGTTCTTC
TRBV27,-,TRBJ2-7,-,CASSSSDWTYEQYF,TGTGCCAGCAGTTCCTCTGACTGGACCTACGAGCAGTACTTC
TRBV6-5,once,TRBJ2-2,-,CASSYSTRGNTGELFF,TGTGCCAGCAGTTACTCGACCAGGGGAAACACCGGGGAGCTGTTTTTT